Listed here are 13 T cell receptor beta chains from one sample, sequenced in a study of blood T cell repertoires in COVID-19. Only in-frame clones appear in the TCRdb table, and some are missing; sequencing was by immunoSEQ multiplex PCR. This sample has roughly 200,000 clones, with about 75% found just once. Sequencing was done on a sample of peripheral blood. Every receptor here comes from a woman aged 45-65 years with active or convalescent COVID-19.

This chain links TRBV6-2 or TRBV6-3 with TRBJ1-5; D is unclear. The germline V gene encodes CDR1 MNHEY and CDR2 SVGEGT. The CDR3 extends over 15 amino acids. Trimming left V 2 bases short and J 1 base short, with 9 bases between. The CDR3 DNA is TGTGCCAGCAGTTACGAAGGGAGAAGCAATCAGCCCCAGCATTTT. Translation gives CASSYEGRSNQPQHF.

The chain couples TRBV6-1 to TRBJ2-6; D unresolved. The V end lost 2 bases, the J end lost 0 bases, and 5 bases lay between the germline ends. Looked up from germline, CDR1 is MNHNS and CDR2 is SASEGT. CDR3 length: 15 residues. In nucleotides, the CDR3 is TGTGCCAGCAGTGAACCCAGCTCTGGGGCCAACGTCCTGACTTTC. Its translation is CASSEPSSGANVLTF.

Of note for this clone: At one boundary the junction diverges from the germline segment, which might be a read error. The chain joins TRBV3-1 (or the pseudogene TRBV3-2) to TRBJ2-1; 8 bases map to TRBD2. Germline CDR1 is LGHDT and CDR2 is YNNKEL (reference sequence). There are 13 residues in the CDR3. CDR3 in amino acids: CASSRTGQRELFF. CDR3 nucleotides: TGTGCCAGCAGCCGAACGGGCCAGCGGGAGCTGTTCTTC.

This clone was detected many times. The CDR3 is CAWKGYNEQFF. CDR3 DNA sequence: TGTGCCTGGAAGGGGTACAATGAGCAGTTCTTC. The rearrangement uses TRBV30 and TRBJ2-1, with D maybe TRBD1 (5 bases). The V end lost 4 bases, the J end lost 4 bases, and 5 bases lay between the germline ends. The length of the CDR3 is 11 residues. The germline CDR1 and CDR2 sequences are GTSNPN and SVGIG (reference sequence).

This chain links TRBV11-1 with TRBJ1-5; D might be TRBD1 (5 bases). CDR1 is SGHAT, CDR2 FQDESV, per germline (reference sequence). V gave up 3 bases and J gave up 5 bases, with 8 bases separating them. The CDR3 is made up of 13 amino acids. The CDR3 protein is CASSFGHDQPQHF. CDR3 DNA: TGTGCCAGCAGCTTCGGACATGATCAGCCCCAGCATTTT.

The chain uses TRBV29-1 and TRBJ2-2; D possibly corresponds to TRBD1 (5 bases). CDR1 and CDR2 (germline): SQVTM, ANQGSEA. The CDR3 has 13 amino acids. Trimming cost V 3 bases and J 5 bases, with 10 bases left between them. CDR3 in DNA: TGCAGCGTTGACCGGGCAGGGACCGGGGAGCTGTTTTTT. Translation: CSVDRAGTGELFF.

J is TRBJ2-5 and V is TRBV28, with TRBD2 matching 7 bases. The CDR3 is 15 amino acids. Looked up from germline, CDR1 is MDHEN and CDR2 is SYDVKM. V shed 6 bases and J 2 bases; nucleotides not matched to a gene: 9. This chain's CDR3 is CASSPLGLEQETQYF. The CDR3 nucleotides read TGTGCCAGCAGCCCCCTCGGACTAGAACAAGAGACCCAGTACTTC.

This chain connects TRBV6-2 or TRBV6-3 to TRBJ2-5, with D perhaps matching TRBD1 (6 bases). The CDR3 length is 15 residues. V dropped 5 bases and J dropped 1 base, with 14 bases sitting between them. Germline V gene sequence: CDR1 MNHEY, CDR2 SVGEGT. DNA for the CDR3: TGTGCCAGCAGTGGACGACAGGTTTCCCAAGAGACCCAGTACTTC. It is translated as CASSGRQVSQETQYF.

The chain has TRBV19 and TRBJ1-2; 7 bases are a match to TRBD1. The CDR3 totals 13 residues. Germline V lookup: CDR1 LNHDA, CDR2 SQIVND (reference sequence). V was clipped by 4 bases and J by 6 bases; unmatched bases: 5. CDR3 in DNA: TGTGCCAGTAGTAGGGGGACAGAGAATGGCTACACCTTC. It encodes CASSRGTENGYTF.

This chain uses TRBV7-6 with TRBJ1-6; D not resolved. There are 13 residues in the CDR3. The V end lost 11 bases, the J end lost 7 bases, and 15 bases lay between the germline ends. Germline values: CDR1 SGHVS, CDR2 FNYEAQ. The CDR3, as DNA: TGTGCCCTTTTCGGACTCCTCAATTCACCCCTCCACTTT. Protein: CALFGLLNSPLHF.

The sample holds one count of this clone. The chain has TRBV3-1 (or the pseudogene TRBV3-2) and TRBJ1-6, with D possibly matching TRBD1 (6 bases). The length of the CDR3 is 16 residues. The V end lost 0 bases, the J end lost 4 bases, and 10 bases lay between the germline ends. The germline V gene encodes CDR1 LGHDT and CDR2 YNNKEL (reference sequence). The CDR3 sequence: CASSQEKGEYNSPLHF. The CDR3 DNA follows: TGTGCCAGCAGCCAAGAGAAGGGGGAGTATAATTCACCCCTCCACTTT.

In DNA, the CDR3 is TGTGCCTGGAGTAAACTAGAGTTCCAAGAGACCCAGTACTTC. Translated: CAWSKLEFQETQYF. This chain uses TRBV30 with TRBJ2-5; D may be TRBD2 (5 bases). The V gene lost 2 bases and the J gene lost 1 base, with 11 bases spanning the gap. The V gene's germline CDR1 is GTSNPN and CDR2 SVGIG (reference sequence). This CDR3 has 14 residues.

Written as DNA, the CDR3 is TGTGCCAGCAGTTACTCAGCGGGGGGGCGAGAGACCCAGTACTTC. It yields the protein CASSYSAGGRETQYF. V is TRBV6-6 and J is TRBJ2-5, with 10 bases lining up with TRBD2. The trim removed 0 bases at V and 4 bases at J, leaving 2 bases unmatched. In germline, CDR1 is MNHNY, CDR2 SVGAGI (reference sequence). The CDR3 spans 15 residues.